This T cell receptor beta chain is drawn from a study of CD8+CD57+ T cells in acquired aplastic anemia. About the research overall: An average of roughly 3 ug of DNA was obtained from sorted CD4+ and CD8+ cells. Average CD4+ read depth in healthy donors was roughly 10 million reads.

Study conclusions and caveats: Overlap between patients and controls comprised about 30 CD8+ CDR3 sequences. CD8+ Simpson's diversity did not differ significantly between patients and controls.

Investigators profiled TCR beta VDJ and CDR3 from genomic DNA template. From the reads, TCRdb called clonotypes with MiXCR, one entry per CDR3 protein. The sample carries roughly 130,000 distinct CDR3 sequences, 48% recorded once. In this sample, this clonotype turned up once. What it recognizes is unknown. The sample was sorted CD4+, CD8+, or CD8+CD57+ T cells (not recorded which) from PBMCs. The receptor was isolated from a human donor in good health, serving as a control.

Here the CDR3 reads CAWRDSDRGYEQYF. CDR3 in DNA: TGTGCCTGGAGAGACTCGGACAGGGGATACGAGCAGTACTTC. This chain connects TRBV19 to TRBJ2-7; TRBD1 matches 9 bases. V was clipped by 11 bases and J by 4 bases; unmatched bases: 12. Per germline, CDR1 LNHDA and CDR2 SQIVND (reference sequence). This CDR3 comprises 14 residues.